This T cell receptor (beta chain) was captured by sequencing in a study of shared clonotypes between healthy human individuals. This clone was seen a few times. Profiling relied on immunoSEQ multiplex PCR, and the TCRdb table lists in-frame clones only, not all of them. The sample has some 2,500,000 clones, over 85% seen once; the top ten hold 0.36%. This sequence originates from a man younger than 35 in good health. Some clones in this sample may be carry-over from other donors' samples. The sample was naive CD4+ T cells from PBMCs. Described subset: CD45RA+ positively selected.

The CDR3 sequence: CASSPGTERNTF. The CDR3 bases are TGCGCCAGCAGTCCTGGGACAGAGAGAAACACCTTC. V is TRBV10-2 and J is TRBJ1-2, with 7 bases fitting TRBD1. Trimming cost V 5 bases and J 12 bases; bases outside gene matches: 9. The CDR3 contains 12 residues. CDR1 WSHSY and CDR2 SAAADI come from the germline V gene.